A single sample is the source of the 9 T cell receptor beta chains below, sequenced in a study of shared clonotypes between healthy human individuals. Clones were sequenced by immunoSEQ multiplex PCR, and TCRdb holds only the in-frame ones, with some missing. The profile shows under 600,000 clones, roughly 97% of them singletons. The sequenced sample consisted of naive CD4+ T cells sorted from blood. Regarding subset: CD45RA+ positively selected. The origin of the receptors is a woman aged 25-40 years in good health.

The chain carries TRBV10-1 and TRBJ2-2; the match to TRBD1 covers 7 bases. The CDR3 consists of 15 residues. Trimming removed 5 bases from V and 6 bases from J; junction bases left unmatched: 9. Germline CDR1 reads WNHNN; CDR2 reads SYGVQD (reference sequence). The CDR3 reads CASSRQGSQAGELFF. The DNA of the CDR3 is TGCGCCAGCAGTCGACAGGGTTCCCAAGCCGGGGAGCTGTTTTTT.

The V call is TRBV7-9, the J call TRBJ2-3; 13 nucleotides match TRBD2. The CDR3 spans 15 residues. Per germline, CDR1 SEHNR and CDR2 FQNEAQ (reference sequence). After removal of 5 bases from V and 4 bases from J, the junction contained 3 bases not matched to a gene. Here the CDR3 reads CASSGGLAGADTQYF. CDR3 coding DNA: TGTGCCAGCAGCGGAGGACTAGCGGGAGCAGATACGCAGTATTTT.

The chain couples TRBV11-2 to TRBJ2-1; 7 bases fit TRBD2. V shed 3 bases, J shed 5 bases, and the junction held 13 bases outside the gene matches. The CDR3 is 17 amino acids. The germline gives CDR1 SGHAT, CDR2 FQNNGV. The CDR3 loop reads CASSLNSRATSHNEQFF. The CDR3 DNA reads as TGTGCCAGCAGCTTGAACTCCCGCGCGACTAGCCACAATGAGCAGTTCTTC.

CDR3 sequence reads: CAGGDREAFF. The CDR3 DNA reads as TGTGCCGGTGGGGACAGGGAAGCTTTCTTT. V usage is TRBV19 and J usage is TRBJ1-1; 8 positions match TRBD1. V dropped 11 bases and J dropped 8; count of bases not matched to a gene: 4. The CDR3 sequence is 10 residues long. CDR1 and CDR2 from the germline V gene are LNHDA and SQIVND (reference sequence).

The rearrangement joins TRBV7-3 to TRBJ2-2; 10 positions agree with TRBD2. The CDR3 has 17 residues. Looked up from germline, CDR1 is SGHTA and CDR2 is FQGTGA. J lost 1 base, V lost 3 bases, and 5 bases had no gene match. This CDR3 is CASSFTSGEMNTGELFF. As DNA, the CDR3 is TGTGCCAGCAGCTTCACTAGCGGGGAAATGAACACCGGGGAGCTGTTTTTT.

V usage is TRBV14 and J usage is TRBJ2-1; 8 bases agree with TRBD2. The CDR3 consists of 13 residues. CDR1 and CDR2 (germline): SGHDN, FVKESK. The V segment lost 3 bases and the J segment 10 bases; nucleotides outside the gene matches: 5. The CDR3 nucleotides are TGTGCCAGCAGCCAGGAAACTAGCGGAGAGCAGTTCTTC. It encodes CASSQETSGEQFF. Supplemented by reference TRBV14 and TRBJ2-1, the full variable domain reads EAGVTQFPSHSVIEKGQTVTLRCDPISGHDNLYWYRRVMGKEIKFLLHFVKESKQDESGMPNNRFLAERTGGTYSTLKVQPAELEDSGVYFCASSQETSGEQFFGPGTRLTVL.

As DNA, the CDR3 is TGTGCCAGCAGTCCCCCTTTCAATCCAGATGGCTACACCTTC. Protein product: CASSPPFNPDGYTF. The chain has TRBV28 and TRBJ1-2; no firm D call. The CDR3 has 14 amino acids. Trimming took off 5 bases at V and 6 bases at J, with 16 bases between the two ends. Germline V lookup: CDR1 MDHEN, CDR2 SYDVKM.

The chain has TRBV30 and TRBJ1-1, with unresolved D. CDR1 is GTSNPN, CDR2 SVGIG, per germline (reference sequence). The V and J ends lost 3 bases and 6 bases respectively, with 20 bases between them. This CDR3 spans 15 amino acids. CDR3 region: CAWSVLDGQSAEAFF. The CDR3 DNA follows: TGTGCCTGGAGCGTCCTCGACGGTCAGAGCGCTGAAGCTTTCTTT.

The chain couples TRBV2 to TRBJ1-2; the D gene is possibly TRBD1 (6 bases). Germline assignment: CDR1 SNHLY and CDR2 FYNNEI. This CDR3 spans 15 amino acids. V lost 6 bases and J 8 bases, leaving 22 bases between the germline ends. The CDR3 bases are TGTGCCAGCAGCGTCACAGATGGGACATCGGTGGGCTACACCTTC. It codes for CASSVTDGTSVGYTF.